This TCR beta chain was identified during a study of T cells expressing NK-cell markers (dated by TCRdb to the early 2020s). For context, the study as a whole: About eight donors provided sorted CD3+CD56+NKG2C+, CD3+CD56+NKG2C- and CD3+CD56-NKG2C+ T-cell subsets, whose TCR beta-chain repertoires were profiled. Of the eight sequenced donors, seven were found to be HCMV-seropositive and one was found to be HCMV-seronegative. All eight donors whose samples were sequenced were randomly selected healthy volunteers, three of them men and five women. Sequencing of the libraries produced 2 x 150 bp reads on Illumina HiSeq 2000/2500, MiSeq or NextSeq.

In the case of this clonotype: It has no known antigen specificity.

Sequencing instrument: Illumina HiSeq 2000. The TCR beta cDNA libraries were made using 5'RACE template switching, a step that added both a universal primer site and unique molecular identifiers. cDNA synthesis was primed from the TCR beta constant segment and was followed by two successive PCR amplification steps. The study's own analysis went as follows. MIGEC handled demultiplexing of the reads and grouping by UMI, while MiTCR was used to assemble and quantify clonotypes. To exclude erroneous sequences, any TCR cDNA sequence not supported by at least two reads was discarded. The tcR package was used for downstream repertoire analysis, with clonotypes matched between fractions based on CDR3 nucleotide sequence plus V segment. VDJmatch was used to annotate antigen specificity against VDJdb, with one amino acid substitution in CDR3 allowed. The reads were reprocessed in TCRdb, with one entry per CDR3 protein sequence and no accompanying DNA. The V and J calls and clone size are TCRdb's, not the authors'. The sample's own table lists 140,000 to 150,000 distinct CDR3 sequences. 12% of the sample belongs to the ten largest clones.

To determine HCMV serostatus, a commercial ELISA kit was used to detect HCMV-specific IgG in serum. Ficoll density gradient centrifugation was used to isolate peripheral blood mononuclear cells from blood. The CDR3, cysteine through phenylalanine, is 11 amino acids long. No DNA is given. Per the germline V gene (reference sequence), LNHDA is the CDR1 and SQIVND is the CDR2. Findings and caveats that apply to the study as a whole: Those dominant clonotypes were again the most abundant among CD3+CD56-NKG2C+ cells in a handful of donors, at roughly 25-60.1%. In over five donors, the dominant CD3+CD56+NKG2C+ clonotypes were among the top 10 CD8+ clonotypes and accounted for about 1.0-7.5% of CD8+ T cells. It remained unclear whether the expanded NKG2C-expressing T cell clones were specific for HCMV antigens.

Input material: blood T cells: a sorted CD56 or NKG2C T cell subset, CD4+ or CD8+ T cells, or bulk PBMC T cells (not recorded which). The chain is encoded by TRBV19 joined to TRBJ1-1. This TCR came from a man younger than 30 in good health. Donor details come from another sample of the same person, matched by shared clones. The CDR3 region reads CASSRGREAFF.